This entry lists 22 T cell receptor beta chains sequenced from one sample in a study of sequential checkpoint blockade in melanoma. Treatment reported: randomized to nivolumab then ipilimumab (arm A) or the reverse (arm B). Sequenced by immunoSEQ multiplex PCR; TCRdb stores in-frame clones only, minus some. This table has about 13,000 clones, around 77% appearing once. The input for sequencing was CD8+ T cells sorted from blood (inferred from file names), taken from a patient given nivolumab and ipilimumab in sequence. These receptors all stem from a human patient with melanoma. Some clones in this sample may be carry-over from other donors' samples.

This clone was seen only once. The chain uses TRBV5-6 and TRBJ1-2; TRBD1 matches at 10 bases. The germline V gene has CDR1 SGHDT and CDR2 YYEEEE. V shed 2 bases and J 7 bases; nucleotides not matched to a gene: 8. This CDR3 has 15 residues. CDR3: CASSFGQGGASGYTF. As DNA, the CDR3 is TGTGCCAGCAGCTTCGGACAGGGGGGGGCTTCTGGCTACACCTTC.

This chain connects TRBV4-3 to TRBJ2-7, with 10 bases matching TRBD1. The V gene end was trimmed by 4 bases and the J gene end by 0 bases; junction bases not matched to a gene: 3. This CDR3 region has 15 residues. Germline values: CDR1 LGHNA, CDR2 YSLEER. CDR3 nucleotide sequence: TGCGCCAGCAGCCTGGACAGGGGGTCCTCCTACGAGCAGTACTTC. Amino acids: CASSLDRGSSYEQYF.

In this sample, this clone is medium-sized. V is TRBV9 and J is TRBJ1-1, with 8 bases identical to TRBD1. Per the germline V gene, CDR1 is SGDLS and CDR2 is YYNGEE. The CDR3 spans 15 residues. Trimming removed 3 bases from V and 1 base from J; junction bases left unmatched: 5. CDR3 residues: CASSEGTGSNTEAFF. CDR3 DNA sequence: TGTGCCAGCAGCGAGGGGACAGGTTCGAACACTGAAGCTTTCTTT. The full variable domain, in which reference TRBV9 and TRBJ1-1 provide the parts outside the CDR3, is DSGVTQTPKHLITATGQRVTLRCSPRSGDLSVYWYQQSLDQGLQFLIQYYNGEERAKGNILERFSAQQFPDLHSELNLSSLELGDSALYFCASSEGTGSNTEAFFGQGTRLTVV.

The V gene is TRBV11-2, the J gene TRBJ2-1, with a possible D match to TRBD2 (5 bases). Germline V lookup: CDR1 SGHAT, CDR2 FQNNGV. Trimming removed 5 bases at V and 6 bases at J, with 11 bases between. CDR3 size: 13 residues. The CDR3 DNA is TGTGCCAGCAGCGTTAGCGCCGGCAATGAGCAGTTCTTC. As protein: CASSVSAGNEQFF.

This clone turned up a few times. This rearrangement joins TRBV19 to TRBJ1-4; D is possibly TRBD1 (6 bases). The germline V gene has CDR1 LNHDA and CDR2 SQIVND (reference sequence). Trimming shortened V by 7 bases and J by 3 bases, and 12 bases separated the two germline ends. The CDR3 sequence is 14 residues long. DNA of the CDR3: TGTGCCAGTACCACAGGGTGGGCTAATGAAAAACTGTTTTTT. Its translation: CASTTGWANEKLFF.

CDR3 sequence reads: CASSPEAGTLNTEAFF. The CDR3 region has the DNA TGCGCCAGCAGCCCAGAGGCAGGGACTCTGAACACTGAAGCTTTCTTT. This rearrangement joins TRBV4-1 to TRBJ1-1; TRBD1 might be the D (5 bases). CDR3 size: 16 residues. Germline assignment: CDR1 MGHRA and CDR2 YSYEKL. Trimming left V 4 bases short and J 0 bases short, with 15 bases between.

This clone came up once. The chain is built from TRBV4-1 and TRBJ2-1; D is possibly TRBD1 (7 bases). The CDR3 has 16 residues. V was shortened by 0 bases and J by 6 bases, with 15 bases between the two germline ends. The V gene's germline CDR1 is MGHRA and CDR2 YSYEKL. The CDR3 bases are TGCGCCAGCAGCCAAGAGTTTAGGCAGGGGGGCAATGAGCAGTTCTTC. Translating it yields CASSQEFRQGGNEQFF.

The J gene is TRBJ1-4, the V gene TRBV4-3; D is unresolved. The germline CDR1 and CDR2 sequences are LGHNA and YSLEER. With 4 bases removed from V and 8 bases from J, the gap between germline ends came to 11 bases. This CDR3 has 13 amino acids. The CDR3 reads CASSPMTGEKLFF. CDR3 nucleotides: TGCGCCAGCAGCCCTATGACGGGAGAAAAACTGTTTTTT.

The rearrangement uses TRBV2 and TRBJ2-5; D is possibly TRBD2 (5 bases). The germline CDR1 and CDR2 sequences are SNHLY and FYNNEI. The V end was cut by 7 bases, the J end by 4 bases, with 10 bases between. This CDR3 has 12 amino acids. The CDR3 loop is CASTGRGETQYF. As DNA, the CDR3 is TGTGCCAGCACGGGTCGGGGAGAGACCCAGTACTTC.

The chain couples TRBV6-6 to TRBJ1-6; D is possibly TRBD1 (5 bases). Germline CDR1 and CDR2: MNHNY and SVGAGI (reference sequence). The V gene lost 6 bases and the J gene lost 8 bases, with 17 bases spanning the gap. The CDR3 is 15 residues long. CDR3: CASRPDWTRHSPLHF. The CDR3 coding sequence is TGTGCCAGCAGACCCGATTGGACAAGGCATTCACCCCTCCACTTT.

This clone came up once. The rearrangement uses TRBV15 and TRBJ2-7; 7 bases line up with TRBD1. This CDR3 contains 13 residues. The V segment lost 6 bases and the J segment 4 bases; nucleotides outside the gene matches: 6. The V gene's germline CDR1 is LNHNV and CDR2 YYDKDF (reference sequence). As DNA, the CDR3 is TGTGCCACCAGGAACAGGGGATCGTACGAGCAGTACTTC. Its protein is CATRNRGSYEQYF.

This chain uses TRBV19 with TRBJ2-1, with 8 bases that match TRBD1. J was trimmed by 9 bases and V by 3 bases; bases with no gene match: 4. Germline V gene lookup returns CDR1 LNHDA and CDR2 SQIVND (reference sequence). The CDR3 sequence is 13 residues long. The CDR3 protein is CASSMAGGSEQFF. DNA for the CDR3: TGTGCCAGTAGTATGGCAGGGGGCAGTGAGCAGTTCTTC.

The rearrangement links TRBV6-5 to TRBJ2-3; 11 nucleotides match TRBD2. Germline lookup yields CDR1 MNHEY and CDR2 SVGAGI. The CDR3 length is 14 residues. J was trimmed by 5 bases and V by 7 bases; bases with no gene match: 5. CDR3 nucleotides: TGTGCCAGCAATTTAGCGGGGGGGCAAGATACGCAGTATTTT. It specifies CASNLAGGQDTQYF.

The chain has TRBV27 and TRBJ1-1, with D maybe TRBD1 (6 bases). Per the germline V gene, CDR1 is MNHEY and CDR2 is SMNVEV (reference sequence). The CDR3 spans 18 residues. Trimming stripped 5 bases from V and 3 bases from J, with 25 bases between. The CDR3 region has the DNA TGTGCCAGCAGTCCCTATCTCCTCACAGGGCCTGAGGACACTGAAGCTTTCTTT. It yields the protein CASSPYLLTGPEDTEAFF.

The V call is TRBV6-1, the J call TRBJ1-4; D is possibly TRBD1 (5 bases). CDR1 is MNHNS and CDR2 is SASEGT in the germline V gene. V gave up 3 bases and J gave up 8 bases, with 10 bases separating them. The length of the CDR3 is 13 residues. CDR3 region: CASSDTAGEKLFF. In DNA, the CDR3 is TGTGCCAGCAGTGATACGGCAGGGGAAAAACTGTTTTTT.

CDR3 bases: TGCGCCAGCACCCGAACGGGGGGGCTATCAGAGACCCAGTACTTC. Translation gives CASTRTGGLSETQYF. The rearrangement links TRBV10-1 to TRBJ2-5; 8 bases line up with TRBD2. Losses at the gene ends were 7 bases for V and 4 bases for J; bases not matched to a gene: 11. From germline, CDR1 is WNHNN and CDR2 SYGVQD (reference sequence). CDR3 length: 15 residues.

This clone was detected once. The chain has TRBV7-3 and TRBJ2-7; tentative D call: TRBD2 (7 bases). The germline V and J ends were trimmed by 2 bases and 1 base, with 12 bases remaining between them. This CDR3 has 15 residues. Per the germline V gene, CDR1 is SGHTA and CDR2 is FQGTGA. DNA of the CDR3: TGTGCCAGCAGCTTACATGGGGGGGCTTCCTACGAGCAGTACTTC. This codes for CASSLHGGASYEQYF.

CDR3 DNA sequence: TGTGCCTGGAGTGTAGGACAGGCCCAGCTCCACGAGCAGTACTTC. Its translation: CAWSVGQAQLHEQYF. The rearrangement links TRBV30 to TRBJ2-7; TRBD1 aligns across 7 bases. Germline V gene sequence: CDR1 GTSNPN, CDR2 SVGIG (reference sequence). This CDR3 is 15 amino acids long. V was pared by 0 bases and J by 5 bases, with 10 bases of the junction left unmatched.

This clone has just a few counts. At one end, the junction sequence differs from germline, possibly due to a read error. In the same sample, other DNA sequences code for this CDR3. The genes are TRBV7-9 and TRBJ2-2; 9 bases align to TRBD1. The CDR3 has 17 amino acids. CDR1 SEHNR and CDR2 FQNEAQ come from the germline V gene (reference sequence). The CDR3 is CASSQDHRGLSTGELFF. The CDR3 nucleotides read TGCGCCAGCAGCCAAGATCACAGGGGGCTTTCCACCGGGGAGCTGTTTTTT.

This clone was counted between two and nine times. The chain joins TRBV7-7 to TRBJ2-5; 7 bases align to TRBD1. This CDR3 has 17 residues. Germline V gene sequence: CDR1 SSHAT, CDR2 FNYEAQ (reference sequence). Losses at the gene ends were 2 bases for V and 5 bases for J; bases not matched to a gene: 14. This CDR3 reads CASSLNRRQGGVETQYF. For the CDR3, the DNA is TGTGCCAGCAGCTTAAACAGACGACAGGGCGGAGTGGAGACCCAGTACTTC.

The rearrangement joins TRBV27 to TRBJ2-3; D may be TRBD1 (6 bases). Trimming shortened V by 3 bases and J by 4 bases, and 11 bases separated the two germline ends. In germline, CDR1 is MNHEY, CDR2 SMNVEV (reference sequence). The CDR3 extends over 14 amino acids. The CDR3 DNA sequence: TGTGCCAGCAGTTTCTTTGGGGGCGCAGATACGCAGTATTTT. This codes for CASSFFGGADTQYF.

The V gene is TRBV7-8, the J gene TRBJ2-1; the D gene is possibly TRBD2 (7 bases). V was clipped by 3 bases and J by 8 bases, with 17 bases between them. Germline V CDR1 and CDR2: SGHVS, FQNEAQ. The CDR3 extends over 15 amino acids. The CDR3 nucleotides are TGTGCCAGCAGCTTTTTGGGGGGGGGCCCCCATGAGCAGTTCTTC. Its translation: CASSFLGGGPHEQFF.